The 25 T cell receptor beta chains reported below all come from one sample, sequenced in a study of blood T cell repertoires in COVID-19. Generated by immunoSEQ multiplex PCR, the TCRdb table keeps only in-frame clones and is missing some. The sample lists 150,000 to 200,000 clones, over 70% occurring once. The sequencing sample was made of peripheral blood. These receptors all stem from a man aged 55 to 70 with active or convalescent COVID-19.

The chain combines TRBV25-1 with TRBJ2-7; D not certain. The V and J ends lost 1 base and 1 base respectively, with 8 bases between them. Germline V gives CDR1 MGHDK, CDR2 SYGVNS. The CDR3 consists of 14 residues. This CDR3 is CASSEFGRSYEQYF. CDR3 sequence (DNA): TGTGCCAGCAGTGAATTCGGTCGATCCTACGAGCAGTACTTC.

The sample holds a few counts of this clone. The rearrangement uses TRBV19 and TRBJ2-1; maybe TRBD2 (5 bases). The CDR3 spans 22 residues. The germline V gene has CDR1 LNHDA and CDR2 SQIVND (reference sequence). Trimming took 5 bases from V and 0 from J, leaving 32 bases between them. CDR3 protein: CASSLRSPGTGVAPFSYNEQFF. In DNA, the CDR3 is TGTGCCAGTAGTCTTCGAAGTCCTGGCACCGGGGTAGCCCCTTTCTCCTACAATGAGCAGTTCTTC.

The sample holds a few counts of this clone. V usage is TRBV6-5 and J usage is TRBJ1-4; D gene ambiguous. The CDR3 loop spans 13 amino acids. CDR1 and CDR2 from the germline V gene are MNHEY and SVGAGI. Trimming pared 7 bases from V and 4 bases from J, leaving 10 bases between. The CDR3 loop is CASTDGLNEKLFF. Written as DNA, the CDR3 is TGTGCCAGCACAGACGGACTTAATGAAAAACTGTTTTTT.

J is TRBJ1-2 and V is TRBV9; 7 positions agree with TRBD1. The ends lost 0 bases at V and 8 bases at J; junction bases unmatched: 7. This CDR3 comprises 14 residues. The germline V gene encodes CDR1 SGDLS and CDR2 YYNGEE. CDR3 sequence reads: CASSVDRGGFGYTF. The CDR3 region has the DNA TGTGCCAGCAGCGTAGACAGGGGAGGATTCGGCTACACCTTC.

The chain links TRBV5-1 to TRBJ1-2, with 7 bases that match TRBD1. The CDR3 contains 14 residues. Per the germline V gene, CDR1 is SGHRS and CDR2 is YFSETQ. V trimming: 0 bases; J trimming: 10 bases; junction bases outside the gene matches: 9. Here the CDR3 reads CASSLDVRGLDYTF. CDR3 nucleotide sequence: TGCGCCAGCAGCTTGGATGTAAGGGGGCTGGACTACACCTTC.

The rearrangement uses TRBV5-1 and TRBJ2-2; 8 bases are a match to TRBD2. This CDR3 comprises 18 residues. The V gene end was trimmed by 4 bases and the J gene end by 2 bases; junction bases not matched to a gene: 13. CDR1 and CDR2 (germline): SGHRS, YFSETQ. This CDR3 reads CASSNLSGNVLNTGELFF. Written as DNA, the CDR3 is TGCGCCAGCAGCAACCTTAGCGGGAACGTACTCAACACCGGGGAGCTGTTTTTT.

This rearrangement joins TRBV6-2 or TRBV6-3 to TRBJ2-2; D not resolved. Germline-derived CDR1 and CDR2 are MNHEY and SVGEGT. The V end was cut by 2 bases, the J end by 1 base, with 8 bases between. The CDR3 is made up of 15 amino acids. CDR3 protein: CASSYGPGNTGELFF. The DNA for the CDR3 is TGTGCCAGCAGTTACGGCCCAGGGAACACCGGGGAGCTGTTTTTT.

This chain joins TRBV5-4 and TRBJ2-7; possible D gene TRBD2, 5 bases. Looked up from germline, CDR1 is SGHNT and CDR2 is YYREEE (reference sequence). The CDR3 has 12 residues. With 4 bases removed from V and 4 bases from J, the gap between germline ends came to 9 bases. CDR3 region: CASSQDFYEQYF. The CDR3 DNA is TGTGCCAGCAGCCAGGACTTTTACGAGCAGTACTTC.

This clone showed up just once. The chain is built from TRBV28 and TRBJ1-1, with D unresolved. This CDR3 has 12 amino acids. Germline CDR1 and CDR2: MDHEN and SYDVKM. V lost 2 bases to trimming and J lost 3 bases, with 4 bases between them. CDR3 coding DNA: TGTGCCAGCAGTTTACTATACACTGAAGCTTTCTTT. The encoded protein is CASSLLYTEAFF.

This clone was seen a few times. The chain employs TRBV5-1 and TRBJ1-2; TRBD1 aligns across 8 bases. Per the germline V gene, CDR1 is SGHRS and CDR2 is YFSETQ. This CDR3 has 14 amino acids. V was pared by 0 bases and J by 5 bases, with 3 bases of the junction left unmatched. The CDR3 loop reads CASSLADRAYGYTF. The CDR3 DNA reads as TGCGCCAGCAGCTTGGCGGACAGGGCATATGGCTACACCTTC.

The chain is built from TRBV27 and TRBJ2-5; D is undetermined. In germline, CDR1 is MNHEY, CDR2 SMNVEV (reference sequence). The CDR3 has 14 residues. Trimming left V 3 bases short and J 5 bases short, with 13 bases between. The CDR3 region is CASSLRRSGETQYF. For the CDR3, the DNA is TGTGCCAGCAGTTTGCGGCGGAGTGGGGAGACCCAGTACTTC.

J is TRBJ1-4 and V is TRBV5-1; 7 bases are a match to TRBD1. Germline assignment: CDR1 SGHRS and CDR2 YFSETQ. The CDR3 consists of 13 residues. With V trimmed by 4 bases and J by 8 bases, 5 bases remained unmatched. The CDR3, as DNA: TGCGCCAGCAGCAGTCGGGACAGCGAAAAACTGTTTTTT. Its protein is CASSSRDSEKLFF.

The CDR3 bases are TGTGCCAGCGGTCGGGGGGGCCAGGGGTCCTACGAGCAGTACTTC. Residues: CASGRGGQGSYEQYF. The chain has TRBV6-5 and TRBJ2-7; 8 bases match TRBD2. The length of the CDR3 is 15 residues. The trim removed 8 bases at V and 1 base at J, leaving 10 bases unmatched. The V gene's germline CDR1 is MNHEY and CDR2 SVGAGI.

The chain has TRBV5-1 and TRBJ2-3, with 14 positions matching TRBD2. The CDR3 runs 17 residues. Germline assignment: CDR1 SGHRS and CDR2 YFSETQ. V lost 3 bases and J lost 0; bases outside the gene matches: 3. The CDR3 region is CASSSGTSGSSTDTQYF. CDR3 DNA: TGCGCCAGCAGCTCCGGGACTAGCGGGAGTAGCACAGATACGCAGTATTTT.

The rearrangement uses TRBV10-3 and TRBJ1-4; 8 bases line up with TRBD1. V shed 3 bases, J shed 11 bases, and the junction held 11 bases outside the gene matches. This CDR3 region has 15 residues. Looked up from germline, CDR1 is ENHRY and CDR2 is SYGVKD. The CDR3 reads CAISETRTGWQKLFF. The CDR3 DNA is TGTGCCATCAGTGAAACGAGGACAGGGTGGCAGAAACTGTTTTTT.

The chain links TRBV10-3 to TRBJ2-5; the match to TRBD1 covers 9 bases. The CDR3 sequence is 16 residues long. V gave up 5 bases and J gave up 4 bases; unmatched junction bases: 11. The germline V gene has CDR1 ENHRY and CDR2 SYGVKD. DNA of the CDR3: TGTGCCATCAGTACCCCGGGACAGGGAGGAATAGAGACCCAGTACTTC. Its translation: CAISTPGQGGIETQYF.

The chain links TRBV5-1 to TRBJ2-5, with D tentatively TRBD2 (5 bases). This CDR3 contains 15 residues. V shed 4 bases and J shed 2 bases, with 15 bases lying between them. Germline CDR1 is SGHRS and CDR2 is YFSETQ. CDR3 loop: CASSLGVARQETQYF. The CDR3 DNA sequence: TGCGCCAGCAGCCTGGGAGTAGCGAGACAAGAGACCCAGTACTTC.

The genes are TRBV6-2 or TRBV6-3 and TRBJ2-5, with TRBD2 matching over 13 bases. Germline CDR1 is MNHEY and CDR2 is SVGEGT. The V segment lost 5 bases and the J segment 4 bases; nucleotides outside the gene matches: 7. This CDR3 is 16 amino acids long. The chain's CDR3 is CASSLGLAGAGETQYF. The CDR3 region has the DNA TGTGCCAGCAGTCTCGGACTAGCGGGAGCTGGAGAGACCCAGTACTTC.

The chain uses TRBV7-9 and TRBJ1-5; 9 bases align to TRBD1. The CDR3 runs to 15 residues. Germline assignment: CDR1 SEHNR and CDR2 FQNEAQ (reference sequence). V gave up 6 bases and J gave up 5 bases; unmatched junction bases: 8. As DNA, the CDR3 is TGTGCCAGCAGTTGGGACAGGGAAGAAGATCAGCCCCAGCATTTT. The encoded protein is CASSWDREEDQPQHF.

V and J are TRBV28 and TRBJ2-7; D is ambiguous. Germline V gene data show CDR1 as MDHEN and CDR2 as SYDVKM. This CDR3 is built from 15 residues. V was shortened by 2 bases and J by 2 bases, with 13 bases between the two germline ends. CDR3 nucleotides: TGTGCCAGCAGTTTAATGAGCAGGCGAACCTACGAGCAGTACTTC. It specifies CASSLMSRRTYEQYF.

This sequence joins TRBV28 and TRBJ2-1; the D gene is possibly TRBD2 (5 bases). Germline lookup yields CDR1 MDHEN and CDR2 SYDVKM. This CDR3 has 20 residues. Trimming shortened V by 6 bases and J by 3 bases, and 30 bases separated the two germline ends. The CDR3 DNA reads TGTGCCAGCAGCCTGAATGCTTGGGATTCGGACTCGCTTTTCTACAATGAGCAGTTCTTC. Its translation is CASSLNAWDSDSLFYNEQFF. The full variable domain, rest sourced from reference TRBV28 and TRBJ2-1, is DVKVTQSSRYLVKRTGEKVFLECVQDMDHENMFWYRQDPGLGLRLIYFSYDVKMKEKGDIPEGYSVSREKKERFSLILESASTNQTSMYLCASSLNAWDSDSLFYNEQFFGPGTRLTVL.

The rearrangement joins TRBV9 to TRBJ2-2; tentatively, D is TRBD1 (5 bases). V dropped 0 bases and J dropped 2 bases, with 11 bases sitting between them. The CDR3 is 16 amino acids. CDR1 and CDR2 (germline): SGDLS, YYNGEE. CDR3 sequence reads: CASSVGSQGNTGELFF. For the CDR3, the DNA is TGTGCCAGCAGCGTAGGTAGTCAGGGAAACACCGGGGAGCTGTTTTTT. The full variable domain, its missing parts supplied by reference TRBV9 and TRBJ2-2, is DSGVTQTPKHLITATGQRVTLRCSPRSGDLSVYWYQQSLDQGLQFLIQYYNGEERAKGNILERFSAQQFPDLHSELNLSSLELGDSALYFCASSVGSQGNTGELFFGEGSRLTVL.

This clone was detected only once. This chain connects TRBV15 to TRBJ2-6; no firm D call. Germline V gene sequence: CDR1 LNHNV, CDR2 YYDKDF (reference sequence). Deletions cut 1 base from V and 3 bases from J, with 4 bases between. There are 14 residues in the CDR3. The CDR3 sequence: CATSRGGGANVLTF. The CDR3 region has the DNA TGTGCCACCAGCAGAGGAGGTGGGGCCAACGTCCTGACTTTC.

The chain uses TRBV11-2 and TRBJ2-1, with TRBD2 identical over 7 bases. Germline CDR1 reads SGHAT; CDR2 reads FQNNGV. V lost 0 bases and J lost 5; bases outside the gene matches: 4. CDR3 length: 15 amino acids. The CDR3 is CASSLEWEGHNEQFF. CDR3 in DNA: TGTGCCAGCAGCTTAGAGTGGGAGGGCCACAATGAGCAGTTCTTC.

The chain links TRBV4-2 to TRBJ2-1, with D uncertain. The germline V gene encodes CDR1 LGHNA and CDR2 YNFKEQ. This CDR3 spans 16 amino acids. V lost 0 bases, J lost 2 bases, and 11 bases lay in between. CDR3 DNA sequence: TGTGCCAGCAGCCAAGAACGACGTAGCCCCTACAATGAGCAGTTCTTC. This codes for CASSQERRSPYNEQFF.